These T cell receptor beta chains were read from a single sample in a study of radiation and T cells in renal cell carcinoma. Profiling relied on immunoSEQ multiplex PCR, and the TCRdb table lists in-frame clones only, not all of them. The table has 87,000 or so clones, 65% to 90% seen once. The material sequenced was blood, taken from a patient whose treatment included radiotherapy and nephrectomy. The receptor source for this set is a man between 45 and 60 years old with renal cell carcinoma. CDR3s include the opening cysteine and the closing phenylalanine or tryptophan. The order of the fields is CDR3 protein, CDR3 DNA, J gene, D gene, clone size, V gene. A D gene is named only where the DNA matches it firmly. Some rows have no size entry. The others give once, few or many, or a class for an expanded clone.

CASSLGTSGTDIQYF	TGCGCCAGCAGCCTAGGGACTAGCGGGACGGACATTCAGTACTTC	TRBJ2-4	TRBD2	-	TRBV5-1
CAISAPQGTGELFF	TGTGCCATCAGTGCCCCTCAGGGGACCGGGGAGCTGTTTTTT	TRBJ2-2	-	-	TRBV10-3
CASRLRTGAVNYGYTF	TGTGCCAGCAGACTTCGGACAGGGGCGGTTAACTATGGCTACACCTTC	TRBJ1-2	TRBD1	once	TRBV28
CASSFAGPYGGYTF	TGTGCCAGCAGCTTCGCGGGACCCTATGGAGGCTACACCTTC	TRBJ1-2	-	-	TRBV28
CASSPGQRRYEQYF	TGTGCCAGCTCACCGGGGCAGCGCCGTTACGAGCAGTACTTC	TRBJ2-7	-	few	TRBV18
CASSEVEGPYEQYF	TGTGCCAGCAGTGAAGTCGAGGGTCCCTACGAGCAGTACTTC	TRBJ2-7	-	-	TRBV6-1
CASSMIQTRGHGSPLHF	TGTGCCAGTAGTATGATCCAGACGCGGGGGCATGGTTCACCCCTCCACTTT	TRBJ1-6	-	-	TRBV19
CASQQGSGSGNTIYF	TGTGCCAGTCAACAGGGTTCGGGGTCTGGAAACACCATATATTTT	TRBJ1-3	-	-	TRBV28
CASSNRGLNTGELFF	TGCGCCAGCAGCAATAGGGGACTCAACACCGGGGAGCTGTTTTTT	TRBJ2-2	-	-	TRBV4-1
CASSSYQTVSGSYEQYF	TGTGCCAGCAGTTCCTATCAGACAGTTTCGGGGTCCTACGAGCAGTACTTC	TRBJ2-7	-	-	TRBV28
CASSPGTQETQYF	TGTGCCAGTAGTCCCGGGACTCAAGAGACCCAGTACTTC	TRBJ2-5	-	few	TRBV19
CASSPAHTANNYGYTF	TGTGCCAGCTCCCCCGCTCATACGGCTAATAACTATGGCTACACCTTC	TRBJ1-2	-	-	TRBV27
CSVGSGYYEQYF	TGCAGCGTTGGTTCCGGGTACTACGAGCAGTACTTC	TRBJ2-7	-	-	TRBV29-1
CASSQAFSEGHGYTF	TGTGCCAGCAGCCAAGCGTTCTCCGAAGGGCATGGCTACACCTTC	TRBJ1-2	-	-	TRBV4-2
CASSQGQGAHYEQYF	TGTGCCAGCAGTCAGGGACAGGGGGCTCACTACGAGCAGTACTTC	TRBJ2-7	TRBD1	-	TRBV6-5
CASSPVLDGSNEQFF	TGTGCCAGCAGTCCGGTCTTGGACGGAAGCAATGAGCAGTTCTTC	TRBJ2-1	-	-	TRBV6-6
CASSQEVGGPYNEQFF	TGTGCCAGCAGCCAAGAAGTGGGGGGTCCCTACAATGAGCAGTTCTTC	TRBJ2-1	-	-	TRBV4-2
CASSYRTGSMGGYTF	TGTGCCAGCAGCTACCGGACAGGGTCAATGGGGGGCTACACCTTC	TRBJ1-2	TRBD1	-	TRBV7-2
CASSMELQPQHF	TGTGCCAGTAGTATGGAACTACAGCCCCAGCATTTT	TRBJ1-5	-	-	TRBV19
CASSLNGDTGELFF	TGCGCCAGCAGCTTGAACGGAGACACCGGGGAGCTGTTTTTT	TRBJ2-2	-	-	TRBV5-1
CASSLVSGNYGYTF	TGTGCCAGCAGCTTAGTCTCGGGGAACTATGGCTACACCTTC	TRBJ1-2	-	-	TRBV7-9
CAWSGGANVLTF	TGTGCCTGGAGTGGTGGGGCCAACGTCCTGACTTTC	TRBJ2-6	-	-	TRBV30
CASSSQPGQAEQFF	TGTGCCAGCAGTTCACAACCGGGACAGGCGGAGCAGTTCTTC	TRBJ2-1	TRBD1	-	TRBV5-4